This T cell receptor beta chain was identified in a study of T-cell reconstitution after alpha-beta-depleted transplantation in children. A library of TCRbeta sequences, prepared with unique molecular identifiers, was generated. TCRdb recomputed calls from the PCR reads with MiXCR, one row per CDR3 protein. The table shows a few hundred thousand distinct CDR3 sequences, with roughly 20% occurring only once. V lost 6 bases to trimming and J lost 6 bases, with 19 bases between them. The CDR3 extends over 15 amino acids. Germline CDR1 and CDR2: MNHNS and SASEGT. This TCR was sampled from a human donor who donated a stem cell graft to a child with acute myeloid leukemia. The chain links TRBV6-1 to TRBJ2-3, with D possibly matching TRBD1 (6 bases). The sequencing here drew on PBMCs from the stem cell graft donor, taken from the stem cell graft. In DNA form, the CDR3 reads TGTGCCAGCAGGACACGGGACACCGTTTCGGATACGCAGTATTTT. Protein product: CASRTRDTVSDTQYF.